The clone carrying this T cell receptor beta chain turned up a few times. The junction shows a germline mismatch at one end, possibly a read error. Unique molecular identifiers tagged the TCRbeta library. Each CDR3 protein gets one entry after TCRdb re-called the PCR reads with MiXCR. Here the sample spans some 600,000 distinct CDR3 sequences, roughly 17% being singletons. This sample was taken from a study of T-cell reconstitution after alpha-beta-depleted transplantation in children. CDR1 is SGHRS and CDR2 is YFSETQ in the germline V gene. CDR3 length: 9 amino acids. This receptor was identified in a human donor who donated a stem cell graft to a child with acute myeloid leukemia. The chain employs TRBV5-1 and TRBJ1-2; D not certain. Specimen: PBMCs from the stem cell graft donor, collected from the stem cell graft. CDR3 bases: TGCGCCAACCCCGAGTGCTGGGCCTTC. It codes for CANPECWAF.